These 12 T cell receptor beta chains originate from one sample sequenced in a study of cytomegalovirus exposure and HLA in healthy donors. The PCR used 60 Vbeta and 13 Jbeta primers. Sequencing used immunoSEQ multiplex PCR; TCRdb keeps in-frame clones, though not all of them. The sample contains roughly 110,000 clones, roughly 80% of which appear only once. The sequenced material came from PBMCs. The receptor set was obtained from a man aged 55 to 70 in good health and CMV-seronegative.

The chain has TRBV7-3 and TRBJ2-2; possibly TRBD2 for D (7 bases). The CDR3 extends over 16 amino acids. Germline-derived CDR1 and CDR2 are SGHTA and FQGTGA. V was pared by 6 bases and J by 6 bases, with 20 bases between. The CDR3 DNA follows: TGTGCCAGCAGTCACCGTGGGGGGGGCCCCGCCGGGGAGCTGTTTTTT. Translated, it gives CASSHRGGGPAGELFF.

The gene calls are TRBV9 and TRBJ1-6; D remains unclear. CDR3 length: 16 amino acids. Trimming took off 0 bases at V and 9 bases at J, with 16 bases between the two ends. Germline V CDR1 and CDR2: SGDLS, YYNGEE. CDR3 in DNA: TGTGCCAGCAGCGTAGCCGATCGGGATTCCCGTTCACCCCTCCACTTT. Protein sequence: CASSVADRDSRSPLHF.

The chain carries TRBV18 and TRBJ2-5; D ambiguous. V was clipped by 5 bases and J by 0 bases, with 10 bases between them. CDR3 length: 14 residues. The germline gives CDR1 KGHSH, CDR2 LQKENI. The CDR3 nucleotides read TGTGCCAGCTCAGCTCTCGAGTACCAAGAGACCCAGTACTTC. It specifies CASSALEYQETQYF.

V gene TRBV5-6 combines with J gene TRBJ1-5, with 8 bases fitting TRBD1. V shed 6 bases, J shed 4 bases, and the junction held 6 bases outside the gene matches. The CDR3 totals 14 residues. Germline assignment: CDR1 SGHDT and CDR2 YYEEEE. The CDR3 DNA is TGTGCCAGCAACCATAGGGACAGGAATCAGCCCCAGCATTTT. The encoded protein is CASNHRDRNQPQHF. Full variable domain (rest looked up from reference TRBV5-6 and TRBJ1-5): DAGVTQSPTHLIKTRGQQVTLRCSPKSGHDTVSWYQQALGQGPQFIFQYYEEEERQRGNFPDRFSGHQFPNYSSELNVNALLLGDSALYLCASNHRDRNQPQHFGDGTRLSIL.

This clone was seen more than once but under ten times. In DNA form, the CDR3 reads TGTGCCAGCAGCACGACAGGATCCTACGAGCAGTACTTC. The encoded protein is CASSTTGSYEQYF. The genes are TRBV7-8 and TRBJ2-7, with D possibly TRBD1 on 6 matching bases. This CDR3 comprises 13 residues. CDR1 is SGHVS, CDR2 FQNEAQ, per germline. Trimming cost V 5 bases and J 1 base, with 9 bases left between them. The entire variable domain, with the rest obtained from reference TRBV7-8 and TRBJ2-7, is as follows: GAGVSQSPRYKVAKRGQDVALRCDPISGHVSLFWYQQALGQGPEFLTYFQNEAQLDKSGLPSDRFFAERPEGSVSTLKIQRTQQEDSAVYLCASSTTGSYEQYFGPGTRLTVT.

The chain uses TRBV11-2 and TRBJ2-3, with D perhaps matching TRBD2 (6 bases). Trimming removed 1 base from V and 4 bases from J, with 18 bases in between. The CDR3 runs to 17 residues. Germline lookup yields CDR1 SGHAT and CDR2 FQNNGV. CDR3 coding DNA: TGTGCCAGCAGCTTAGGTTTTGGGCGGGGAGGCGCAGATACGCAGTATTTT. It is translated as CASSLGFGRGGADTQYF.

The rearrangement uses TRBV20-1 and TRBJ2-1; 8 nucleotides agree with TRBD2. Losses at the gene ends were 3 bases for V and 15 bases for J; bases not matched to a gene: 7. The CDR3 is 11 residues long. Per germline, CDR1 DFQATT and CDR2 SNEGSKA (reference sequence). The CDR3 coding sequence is TGCAGTGCTAGGGGGCCGGGAGGGGTGTTCTTC. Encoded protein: CSARGPGGVFF.

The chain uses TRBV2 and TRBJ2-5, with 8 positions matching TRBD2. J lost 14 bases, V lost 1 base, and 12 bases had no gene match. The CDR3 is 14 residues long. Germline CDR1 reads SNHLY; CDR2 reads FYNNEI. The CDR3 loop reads CASSEVGGSGDFYF. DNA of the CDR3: TGTGCCAGCAGTGAAGTTGGTGGTAGCGGGGATTTTTACTTC.

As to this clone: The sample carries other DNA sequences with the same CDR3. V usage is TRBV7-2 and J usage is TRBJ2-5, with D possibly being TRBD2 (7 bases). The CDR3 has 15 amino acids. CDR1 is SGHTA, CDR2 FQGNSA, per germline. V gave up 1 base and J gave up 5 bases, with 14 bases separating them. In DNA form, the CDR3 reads TGTGCCAGCAGCTTAGGCGGGGGCGCGGGCGAGACCCAGTACTTC. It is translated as CASSLGGGAGETQYF. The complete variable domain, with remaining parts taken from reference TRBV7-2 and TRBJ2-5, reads GAGVSQSPSNKVTEKGKDVELRCDPISGHTALYWYRQSLGQGLEFLIYFQGNSAPDKSGLPSDRFSAERTGGSVSTLTIQRTQQEDSAVYLCASSLGGGAGETQYFGPGTRLLVL.

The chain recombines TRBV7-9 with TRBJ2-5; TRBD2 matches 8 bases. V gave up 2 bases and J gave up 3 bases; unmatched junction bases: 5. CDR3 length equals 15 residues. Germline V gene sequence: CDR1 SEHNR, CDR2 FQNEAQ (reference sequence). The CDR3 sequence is CASSLRGRGEETQYF. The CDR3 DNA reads TGTGCCAGCAGCTTACGGGGGCGGGGGGAAGAGACCCAGTACTTC.

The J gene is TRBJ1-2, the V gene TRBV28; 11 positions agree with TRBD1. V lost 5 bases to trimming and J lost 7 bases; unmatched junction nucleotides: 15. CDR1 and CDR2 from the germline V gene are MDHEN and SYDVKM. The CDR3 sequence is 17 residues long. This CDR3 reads CASSPTRKDRGLAGYTF. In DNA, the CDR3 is TGTGCCAGCAGTCCAACCCGGAAGGACAGGGGGCTGGCTGGCTACACCTTC.

CDR3 amino acids: CASSFGQVHSPLHF. CDR3 DNA sequence: TGTGCCAGCAGCTTTGGACAGGTTCATTCACCCCTCCACTTT. The rearrangement joins TRBV14 to TRBJ1-6; 7 bases are shared with TRBD1. Germline values: CDR1 SGHDN, CDR2 FVKESK. J was trimmed by 8 bases and V by 5 bases; bases with no gene match: 6. This CDR3 is built from 14 residues.